This entry lists 21 T cell receptor beta chains sequenced from one sample in a study of breast tumors, draining lymph nodes, adjacent tissues. TCRdb processed the multiplex PCR reads anew with MiXCR; each CDR3 protein has one entry. The sample lists over 200,000 distinct CDR3 sequences; about 34% were seen once. Samples came from axillary lymph nodes draining the breast cancer. Sequencing input: axillary lymph node tissue. The receptors were sampled from a female donor with breast cancer. Some clones in this sample may be carry-over from other donors' samples.

The chain is built from TRBV25-1 and TRBJ2-2, with D possibly matching TRBD1 (6 bases). From germline, CDR1 is MGHDK and CDR2 SYGVNS. This CDR3 contains 11 residues. Trimming shortened V by 11 bases and J by 7 bases, and 11 bases separated the two germline ends. CDR3 in DNA: TGTGCCGCAACAGGGATCGGGGAGCTGTTTTTT. Translated, it gives CAATGIGELFF.

Only a few counts were recorded for this clonotype. The V call is TRBV11-1, the J call TRBJ2-7, with D possibly TRBD2 on 6 matching bases. V was shortened by 6 bases and J by 4 bases, with 22 bases between the two germline ends. The CDR3 loop spans 16 amino acids. The germline CDR1 and CDR2 sequences are SGHAT and FQDESV (reference sequence). For the CDR3, the DNA is TGTGCCAGCAGTTACTCTCGGGACTCGCGGTTTTACGAGCAGTACTTC. Its protein product is CASSYSRDSRFYEQYF.

This clonotype has ten or more counts. This rearrangement joins TRBV18 to TRBJ2-7; 9 bases align to TRBD1. The V segment lost 3 bases and the J segment 6 bases; nucleotides outside the gene matches: 6. The CDR3 is made up of 14 amino acids. Germline CDR1 is KGHSH and CDR2 is LQKENI. For the CDR3, the DNA is TGTGCCAGCTCACCGGGGACAGGGATTCGCGAGCAGTACTTC. Translation gives CASSPGTGIREQYF.

This sequence joins TRBV6-5 and TRBJ1-4; a weak D match, TRBD1 (5 bases). Germline V gene sequence: CDR1 MNHEY, CDR2 SVGAGI. The CDR3 has 15 residues. With 4 bases removed from V and 2 bases from J, the gap between germline ends came to 11 bases. DNA for the CDR3: TGTGCCAGCAGTTGGGCGGGGCCTACTAATGAAAAACTGTTTTTT. It codes for CASSWAGPTNEKLFF.

This clonotype has a single count. This chain connects TRBV30 to TRBJ2-3; 7 bases line up with TRBD2. The J segment lost 4 bases and the V segment lost 4 bases, leaving 11 bases of the junction unmatched. CDR1 is GTSNPN, CDR2 SVGIG, per germline (reference sequence). The CDR3 is made up of 15 amino acids. The CDR3 DNA reads as TGTGCCTGGACAGAGGGAGGGCCTGGGGCAGATACGCAGTATTTT. Translated: CAWTEGGPGADTQYF.

This clonotype has ten or more counts. The rearrangement joins TRBV6-5 to TRBJ2-7; maybe TRBD2 (6 bases). CDR1 is MNHEY, CDR2 SVGAGI, per germline. The length of the CDR3 is 14 residues. V was pared by 5 bases and J by 5 bases, with 16 bases between. The CDR3 sequence: CASSPPWGVHEQYF. The DNA for the CDR3 is TGTGCCAGCAGTCCACCGTGGGGGGTACACGAGCAGTACTTC.

This clonotype was detected many times. The J gene is TRBJ2-1, the V gene TRBV12-3 or TRBV12-4, with 13 bases identical to TRBD2. CDR3 size: 18 residues. The ends lost 5 bases at V and 9 bases at J; junction bases unmatched: 16. CDR3 sequence: CASSGVRLAGGLGSEQFF. The CDR3 region has the DNA TGTGCCAGCAGTGGAGTTAGACTAGCGGGAGGTTTAGGTAGTGAGCAGTTCTTC.

At least ten counts were recorded for this clonotype. This clone may be a read error of a much larger clone one base away. This chain uses TRBV20-1 with TRBJ2-6; no firm D call. This CDR3 region has 16 residues. Germline lookup yields CDR1 DFQATT and CDR2 SNEGSKA (reference sequence). CDR3 region: CSARVGLKSAANVLTF. CDR3 nucleotides: TGCAGTGCTAGAGTAGGGTTGAAGTCTGCGGCCAACGTCCTGACTTTC.

Remarks on this clonotype: Being one base from a much bigger clone, this may be a read error. This CDR3 is missing its conserved last phenylalanine or tryptophan, likely due to a read error. The rearrangement links TRBV7-9 to TRBJ2-1, with 7 bases that match TRBD2. Germline lookup yields CDR1 SEHNR and CDR2 FQNEAQ (reference sequence). CDR3 size: 14 residues. Trimming cost V 7 bases and J 6 bases; bases outside gene matches: 9. The CDR3 coding sequence is TGTGCCAGCACAGCAAGCGGGAAGGTCAATGAGCAGTTCCTC. Residues: CASTASGKVNEQFL.

This chain links TRBV2 with TRBJ1-2, with D tentatively TRBD1 (6 bases). The CDR3 is 12 residues long. V lost 7 bases and J 5 bases, leaving 11 bases between the germline ends. The V gene's germline CDR1 is SNHLY and CDR2 FYNNEI. CDR3 DNA: TGTGCCAGCACCCTAGGGGGTTATGGCTACACCTTC. The encoded protein is CASTLGGYGYTF. Full variable domain (remainder filled in from reference TRBV2 and TRBJ1-2): EPEVTQTPSHQVTQMGQEVILRCVPISNHLYFYWYRQILGQKVEFLVSFYNNEISEKSEIFDDQFSVERPDGSNFTLKIRSTKLEDSAMYFCASTLGGYGYTFGSGTRLTVV.

This clonotype has at least ten counts. The chain combines TRBV20-1 with TRBJ2-3; D may be TRBD2 (5 bases). CDR3 length equals 15 residues. V was shortened by 4 bases and J by 3 bases, with 17 bases between the two germline ends. CDR1 is DFQATT, CDR2 SNEGSKA, per germline (reference sequence). CDR3 nucleotide sequence: TGCAGTGCTATTGTACTCGAGACGGGGACAGATACGCAGTATTTT. It translates to CSAIVLETGTDTQYF.

This clonotype was seen many times. J is TRBJ1-4 and V is TRBV20-1; D gene unclear. Looked up from germline, CDR1 is DFQATT and CDR2 is SNEGSKA (reference sequence). Trimming cost V 3 bases and J 4 bases, with 15 bases left between them. CDR3 length: 15 amino acids. The DNA of the CDR3 is TGCAGTGCTAGTCGAACCGACGGGTTTAATGAAAAACTGTTTTTT. Protein sequence: CSASRTDGFNEKLFF.

There are a few counts of this clonotype. J is TRBJ1-1 and V is TRBV19, with TRBD1 matching over 8 bases. CDR1 is LNHDA, CDR2 SQIVND, per germline (reference sequence). This CDR3 contains 16 residues. V was clipped by 6 bases and J by 1 base; unmatched bases: 10. CDR3 sequence reads: CASSVETGGRNTEAFF. In DNA, the CDR3 is TGTGCCAGTAGCGTAGAAACAGGGGGGCGGAACACTGAAGCTTTCTTT. Full variable domain (rest looked up from reference TRBV19 and TRBJ1-1): DGGITQSPKYLFRKEGQNVTLSCEQNLNHDAMYWYRQDPGQGLRLIYYSQIVNDFQKGDIAEGYSVSREKKESFPLTVTSAQKNPTAFYLCASSVETGGRNTEAFFGQGTRLTVV.

This clonotype has a count of ten or more. The rearrangement joins TRBV7-2 to TRBJ2-1, with D possibly being TRBD1 (5 bases). The ends were cut back, 4 bases at V and 1 base at J, with 8 bases in the middle. The germline V gene has CDR1 SGHTA and CDR2 FQGNSA. CDR3 length: 14 amino acids. CDR3 amino acids: CASSYRQSYNEQFF. The CDR3 DNA reads as TGTGCCAGCAGCTACCGACAGTCCTACAATGAGCAGTTCTTC.

This clonotype was picked up many times. The chain links TRBV6-6 to TRBJ1-4; D is unclear. The CDR3 is 14 amino acids. Germline-derived CDR1 and CDR2 are MNHNY and SVGAGI (reference sequence). Trimming left V 6 bases short and J 8 bases short, with 16 bases between. CDR3 bases: TGTGCCAGCAGCAAGGGCCCCACTGGGGAAAAACTGTTTTTT. Its protein is CASSKGPTGEKLFF.

This clonotype occurred a few times. The chain employs TRBV6-2 or TRBV6-3 and TRBJ2-2; 9 positions match TRBD1. Trimming at V came to 6 bases and at J to 0 bases, leaving 2 bases not matched to a gene. Germline V gene lookup returns CDR1 MNHEY and CDR2 SVGEGT. The CDR3 is 15 amino acids. The CDR3 loop reads CASRGTGPNTGELFF. The DNA of the CDR3 is TGTGCCAGCAGGGGGACAGGGCCGAACACCGGGGAGCTGTTTTTT.

This clonotype came up many times. The rearrangement joins TRBV5-4 to TRBJ1-2; TRBD1 aligns across 10 bases. CDR1 is SGHNT and CDR2 is YYREEE in the germline V gene (reference sequence). The CDR3 contains 15 residues. V shed 2 bases and J 4 bases; nucleotides not matched to a gene: 5. The CDR3 loop is CASSLRQGAFYGYTF. CDR3 bases: TGTGCCAGCAGCTTAAGACAGGGGGCCTTCTATGGCTACACCTTC.

To note about this clonotype: This may come from a read error, since a much larger clone is one base off. The chain is built from TRBV7-9 and TRBJ2-5; 13 nucleotides align to TRBD2. The length of the CDR3 is 15 residues. CDR1 and CDR2 (germline): SEHNR, FQNEAQ (reference sequence). As DNA, the CDR3 is TGTGCCATCGGGACTAGCGGGAACATTCAAGAGACCCAGCACTTC. Translation: CAIGTSGNIQETQHF.

This clonotype has at least ten counts. The CDR3 loop reads CATSRAYGASYNEQFF. In DNA, the CDR3 is TGTGCCACCAGCAGAGCTTATGGGGCCTCCTACAATGAGCAGTTCTTC. The V and J genes are TRBV15 and TRBJ2-1; D is perhaps TRBD1 (5 bases). With 1 base removed from V and 0 bases from J, the gap between germline ends came to 10 bases. Germline CDR1 is LNHNV and CDR2 is YYDKDF (reference sequence). This CDR3 spans 16 amino acids.

This clonotype was observed many times. The chain joins TRBV29-1 to TRBJ2-3; 10 bases align to TRBD2. The germline V gene has CDR1 SQVTM and CDR2 ANQGSEA. The CDR3 has 14 residues. Trimming removed 4 bases from V and 3 bases from J; junction bases left unmatched: 4. CDR3 loop: CSVVLAGVTDTQYF. For the CDR3, the DNA is TGCAGCGTTGTTCTAGCGGGAGTAACAGATACGCAGTATTTT.

At least ten counts were recorded for this clonotype. The CDR3 sequence is CASSQDPRSSYNEQFF. For the CDR3, the DNA is TGCGCCAGCAGCCAAGATCCAAGGAGCTCCTACAATGAGCAGTTCTTC. J is TRBJ2-1 and V is TRBV4-1; D not certain. CDR3 length: 16 residues. Germline V lookup: CDR1 MGHRA, CDR2 YSYEKL. V was pared by 0 bases and J by 0 bases, with 9 bases between.